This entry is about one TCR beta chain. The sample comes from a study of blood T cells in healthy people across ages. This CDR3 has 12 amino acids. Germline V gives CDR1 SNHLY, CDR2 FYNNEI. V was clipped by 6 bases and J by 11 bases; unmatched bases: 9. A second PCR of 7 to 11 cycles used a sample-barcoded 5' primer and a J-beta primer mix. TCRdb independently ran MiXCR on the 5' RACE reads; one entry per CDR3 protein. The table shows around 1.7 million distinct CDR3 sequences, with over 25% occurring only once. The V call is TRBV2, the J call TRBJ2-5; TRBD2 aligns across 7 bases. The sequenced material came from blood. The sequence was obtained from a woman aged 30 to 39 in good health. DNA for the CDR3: TGTGCCAGCAGCGGGGGGACTTTCGGGCAGTACTTC. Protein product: CASSGGTFGQYF. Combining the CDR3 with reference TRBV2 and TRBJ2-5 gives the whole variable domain EPEVTQTPSHQVTQMGQEVILRCVPISNHLYFYWYRQILGQKVEFLVSFYNNEISEKSEIFDDQFSVERPDGSNFTLKIRSTKLEDSAMYFCASSGGTFGQYFGPGTRLLVL.